The rows below give T cell receptor beta chains drawn from one sample of a study of OX40 agonist ivuxolimab in advanced cancers. The repertoire was sequenced with immunoSEQ multiplex PCR; TCRdb's copy has only in-frame clones and lacks some. The table includes about 12,000 clones, around 80% detected once. Specimen: CD4+ or CD8+ T cells sorted from blood, collected in a trial of the OX40 agonist ivuxolimab. These receptors were taken from an adult with an advanced solid tumor such as melanoma, head and neck, liver or kidney cancer. The CDR3 runs from the conserved cysteine through the conserved F or W. Fields, in order: J gene, V gene, clone size, D gene, CDR3 protein, CDR3 DNA. The D gene is left open where the match is weak. The size entry is marked missing in some rows and otherwise reads once, few, many or a size class.

>TRBJ2-1|TRBV7-9|NA|NA
CASSPSISWDEQFF
TGTGCCAGCAGTCCCTCAATCTCTTGGGATGAGCAGTTCTTC
>TRBJ2-1|TRBV4-2|NA|TRBD2
CASSNPGLAGHNEQFF
TGTGCCAGCAGCAACCCGGGACTAGCGGGTCACAATGAGCAGTTCTTC
>TRBJ2-3|TRBV19|NA|TRBD2
CASHSGSSPDTQYF
TGTGCCAGCCATAGCGGGAGCTCCCCAGATACGCAGTATTTT
>TRBJ2-5|TRBV7-9|NA|NA
CASSSKGYRETQYF
TGTGCCAGCAGCTCCAAGGGTTACAGAGAGACCCAGTACTTC
>TRBJ2-1|TRBV6-4|NA|NA
CASSDSQLSSYNEQFF
TGTGCCAGCAGTGACTCTCAACTATCCTCCTACAATGAGCAGTTCTTC
>TRBJ2-1|TRBV28|NA|TRBD1
CASSLRDRVDNEQFF
TGTGCCAGCAGTTTGCGGGACAGGGTAGACAATGAGCAGTTCTTC
>TRBJ2-1|TRBV29-1|NA|NA
CSVEDQGDLSYNEQFF
TGCAGCGTTGAAGATCAGGGGGACTTATCCTACAATGAGCAGTTCTTC
>TRBJ2-7|TRBV7-8|once|TRBD1
CASSFYTTGTAAYEQYF
TGTGCCAGCAGCTTTTATACCACCGGGACAGCCGCCTACGAGCAGTACTTC
>TRBJ1-2|TRBV29-1|NA|NA
CSVESSNYGYTF
TGCAGCGTTGAATCAAGTAACTATGGCTACACCTTC
>TRBJ1-2|TRBV14|NA|TRBD1
CASSQEGVPGTVYGYTF
TGTGCCAGCAGCCAAGAAGGGGTACCAGGGACAGTTTATGGCTACACCTTC
>TRBJ2-7|TRBV6-5|NA|NA
CATSGGALDEQYF
TGTGCCACCTCAGGGGGGGCACTGGACGAGCAGTACTTC
>TRBJ2-1|TRBV7-9|NA|NA
CASSLAGSREQFF
TGTGCCAGCAGCTTAGCCGGGAGTCGGGAGCAGTTCTTC
>TRBJ1-5|TRBV27|NA|NA
CASSLWGGSNQPQHF
TGTGCCAGCAGTTTATGGGGCGGATCCAATCAGCCCCAGCATTTT
>TRBJ2-2|TRBV4-1|NA|TRBD2
CASSPVRSGGTGELFF
TGCGCCAGCAGCCCCGTGCGCTCGGGGGGCACCGGGGAGCTGTTTTTT
>TRBJ1-2|TRBV7-3|NA|NA
CASSLVGPVDYNGYTF
TGTGCCAGCAGCTTAGTCGGGCCCGTCGACTATAATGGCTACACCTTC
>TRBJ2-1|TRBV19|NA|NA
CALSIGGEQFF
TGTGCCCTCTCTATTGGGGGTGAGCAGTTCTTC
>TRBJ2-1|TRBV18|NA|TRBD2
CASSPLSGMASYNEQFF
TGTGCCAGCTCACCCCTTAGCGGGATGGCCTCCTACAATGAGCAGTTCTTC
>TRBJ2-7|TRBV28|NA|TRBD2
CASSFLAGGLNEQYF
TGTGCCAGCAGTTTCTTAGCGGGAGGTCTTAACGAGCAGTACTTC
>TRBJ2-6|TRBV5-1|NA|TRBD2
CASSWTSVDGANVLTF
TGCGCCAGCAGCTGGACTAGCGTGGATGGGGCCAACGTCCTGACTTTC
>TRBJ2-1|TRBV4-3|NA|NA
CASSQDPSGNYNEQFF
TGCGCCAGCAGCCAAGACCCATCCGGGAACTACAATGAGCAGTTCTTC
>TRBJ2-7|TRBV7-3|NA|NA
CASSPSPTYEQYF
TGTGCCAGCAGCCCAAGCCCCACCTACGAGCAGTACTTC
>TRBJ2-2|TRBV10-2|NA|TRBD1
CASSASGGRGELFF
TGCGCCAGCAGTGCTTCAGGGGGCAGGGGGGAGCTGTTTTTT
>TRBJ2-1|TRBV10-3|once|TRBD2
CAISSSGTSGENEQFF
TGTGCCATCAGTTCCTCCGGGACTAGCGGGGAGAATGAGCAGTTCTTC